Below, 31 T cell receptor beta chains from the same sample are listed, as sequenced in a study of shared clonotypes between healthy human individuals (dated by TCRdb to the early 2020s). Receptor libraries were prepared by the immunoSEQ multiplex PCR assay. Held by TCRdb, this immuneACCESS table contains in-frame sequences only and omits some clones. Under half of the omission traces to an unresolved V gene where checked; the cause of the rest is unknown. The sample data list 2,100,000 or so clones, and 90% to 96% of these were observed just once. The ten biggest clones cover 0.13% of the sample. Sequenced sample: naive CD4+ T cells sorted from blood. Sample cell subset or site, as interpreted from the label and publication: CD45RA+ positively selected. Receptor source: a man in his late teens or twenties in good health.

This chain connects TRBV7-2 to TRBJ2-1, with D possibly being TRBD1 (6 bases). The germline V gene has CDR1 SGHTA and CDR2 FQGNSA. The CDR3 sequence is 11 residues long. With 4 bases removed from V and 10 bases from J, the gap between germline ends came to 8 bases. The CDR3: CASSSGTEQFF. The CDR3 bases are TGTGCCAGCAGCTCCGGGACAGAGCAGTTCTTC.

The chain uses TRBV4-1 and TRBJ1-1; D is unresolved. Trimming pared 4 bases from V and 4 bases from J, leaving 10 bases between. Germline CDR1 and CDR2: MGHRA and YSYEKL. CDR3 size: 13 residues. This CDR3 reads CASSRAPVTEAFF. Here the CDR3 DNA reads TGCGCCAGCAGCCGGGCCCCGGTCACTGAAGCTTTCTTT.

V usage is TRBV18 and J usage is TRBJ1-1; no definite D call. In germline, CDR1 is KGHSH, CDR2 LQKENI. The CDR3 is 12 amino acids. V was shortened by 4 bases and J by 3 bases, with 6 bases between the two germline ends. The CDR3 region has the DNA TGTGCCAGCTCACGGGCCCACACTGAAGCTTTCTTT. Its translation is CASSRAHTEAFF.

Details on this clone: Sequence at one end of the junction differs from germline and may be a read error. V usage is TRBV7-7 and J usage is TRBJ2-5; a weak D match, TRBD2 (6 bases). The CDR3 length is 14 residues. Germline V gene lookup returns CDR1 SSHAT and CDR2 FNYEAQ (reference sequence). The CDR3 is CASSPPGGLETQYF. DNA for the CDR3: TGTGCTAGCAGTCCCCCCGGAGGGCTGGAGACCCAGTACTTC.

The genes are TRBV6-5 and TRBJ1-1, with D unclear. The V end was cut by 5 bases, the J end by 0 bases, with 10 bases between. Germline V gene lookup returns CDR1 MNHEY and CDR2 SVGAGI. This CDR3 is built from 14 residues. The DNA for the CDR3 is TGTGCCAGCAGTCCCGGCACACTGAACACTGAAGCTTTCTTT. This encodes CASSPGTLNTEAFF.

The sample holds one count of this clone. This rearrangement joins TRBV2 to TRBJ2-3; 8 nucleotides line up with TRBD2. The CDR3 covers 13 residues. The ends lost 7 bases at V and 4 bases at J; junction bases unmatched: 4. From germline, CDR1 is SNHLY and CDR2 FYNNEI. This CDR3 reads CASNGLAPDTQYF. The CDR3 DNA follows: TGTGCCAGCAACGGACTAGCCCCAGATACGCAGTATTTT.

V and J are TRBV11-2 and TRBJ2-2; perhaps D is TRBD1 or TRBD2 (6 bases each). The CDR3 loop spans 16 amino acids. The V end lost 1 base, the J end lost 0 bases, and 9 bases lay between the germline ends. CDR1 SGHAT and CDR2 FQNNGV come from the germline V gene. CDR3 coding DNA: TGTGCCAGCAGCTTAGTCGGGGGCCCGAACACCGGGGAGCTGTTTTTT. It specifies CASSLVGGPNTGELFF.

The rearrangement uses TRBV4-3 and TRBJ1-6; 8 nucleotides match TRBD1. The germline V gene has CDR1 LGHNA and CDR2 YSLEER. Unmatched junction bases numbered 3, after V lost 2 bases and J lost 12 bases. This CDR3 is 13 amino acids long. CDR3: CASSQNRGGPLHF. The DNA for the CDR3 is TGCGCCAGCAGCCAAAACAGGGGGGGACCCCTCCACTTT.

The genes are TRBV25-1 and TRBJ1-4; TRBD1 is a possible D gene (6 bases). CDR1 is MGHDK and CDR2 is SYGVNS in the germline V gene. The CDR3 spans 15 residues. The ends were cut back, 2 bases at V and 4 bases at J, with 11 bases in the middle. The CDR3 sequence: CASSEGGAVNEKLFF. The CDR3 nucleotides read TGTGCCAGCAGTGAAGGGGGGGCAGTTAATGAAAAACTGTTTTTT. The variable domain in full, completed from reference TRBV25-1 and TRBJ1-4, reads EADIYQTPRYLVIGTGKKITLECSQTMGHDKMYWYQQDPGMELHLIHYSYGVNSTEKGDLSSESTVSRIRTEHFPLTLESARPSHTSQYLCASSEGGAVNEKLFFGSGTQLSVL.

The rearrangement uses TRBV19 and TRBJ2-1; possible D gene TRBD1, 5 bases. Per the germline V gene, CDR1 is LNHDA and CDR2 is SQIVND (reference sequence). The length of the CDR3 is 14 residues. Trimming took 6 bases from V and 0 from J, leaving 9 bases between them. Here the CDR3 reads CASRSGPSYNEQFF. In nucleotides, the CDR3 is TGTGCCAGTAGGTCAGGGCCCTCCTACAATGAGCAGTTCTTC. The variable domain in full, completed from reference TRBV19 and TRBJ2-1, reads DGGITQSPKYLFRKEGQNVTLSCEQNLNHDAMYWYRQDPGQGLRLIYYSQIVNDFQKGDIAEGYSVSREKKESFPLTVTSAQKNPTAFYLCASRSGPSYNEQFFGPGTRLTVL.

Concerning this clone itself: Other DNA sequences of this sample code for an identical CDR3. The chain carries TRBV5-1 and TRBJ1-1; D call uncertain. The CDR3 covers 13 residues. V dropped 5 bases and J dropped 1 base, with 9 bases sitting between them. Germline V gene lookup returns CDR1 SGHRS and CDR2 YFSETQ. The CDR3 here is CASSRQENTEAFF. The CDR3 DNA reads as TGCGCCAGCAGTAGGCAGGAGAACACTGAAGCTTTCTTT. Together with reference TRBV5-1 and TRBJ1-1, the CDR3 gives the full variable domain: KAGVTQTPRYLIKTRGQQVTLSCSPISGHRSVSWYQQTPGQGLQFLFEYFSETQRNKGNFPGRFSGRQFSNSRSEMNVSTLELGDSALYLCASSRQENTEAFFGQGTRLTVV.

This sequence joins TRBV9 and TRBJ2-7; 9 bases align to TRBD1. CDR1 and CDR2 from the germline V gene are SGDLS and YYNGEE. The V and J ends lost 4 bases and 5 bases, in that order; junction bases with no gene match: 7. CDR3 length: 14 residues. As DNA, the CDR3 is TGTGCCAGCAGCCCCCGGGACAGGGCTGACGAGCAGTACTTC. It specifies CASSPRDRADEQYF.

The chain joins TRBV6-5 to TRBJ1-1, with D possibly being TRBD1 (6 bases). V lost 4 bases to trimming and J lost 1 base, with 13 bases between them. The CDR3 is 15 amino acids. Germline-derived CDR1 and CDR2 are MNHEY and SVGAGI. The CDR3 is CASSWGAKGNTEAFF. In DNA, the CDR3 is TGTGCCAGCAGTTGGGGGGCGAAGGGGAACACTGAAGCTTTCTTT.

The chain uses TRBV7-2 and TRBJ2-3; no clear D gene. CDR1 is SGHTA and CDR2 is FQGNSA in the germline V gene. The CDR3 is 13 residues long. The V gene lost 0 bases and the J gene lost 7 bases, with 8 bases spanning the gap. The CDR3 DNA reads as TGTGCCAGCAGCTTAGCGACGCTTAATACGCAGTATTTT. Translated, it gives CASSLATLNTQYF.

The V and J genes are TRBV11-2 and TRBJ1-3; D perhaps matches TRBD1 (6 bases). This CDR3 is 14 amino acids long. Trimming left V 6 bases short and J 6 bases short, with 15 bases between. The germline CDR1 and CDR2 sequences are SGHAT and FQNNGV. The CDR3 DNA reads as TGTGCCAGCAGGGCGACAGGTCTGGAAAACACCATATATTTT. Translated, it gives CASRATGLENTIYF.

This chain uses TRBV19 with TRBJ1-2, with a possible D match to TRBD1 (5 bases). The CDR3 length is 14 residues. Germline loops: CDR1 LNHDA, CDR2 SQIVND (reference sequence). Between the trimmed V and J ends, which lost 2 bases and 6 bases, there was a span of 13 bases. Written as DNA, the CDR3 is TGTGCCAGTAGTATATTCAGGCAGGGTGATGGCTACACCTTC. Protein: CASSIFRQGDGYTF.

With regard to this clone: Other nucleotide sequences from this sample produce the same CDR3. The genes are TRBV18 and TRBJ1-2; D unclear. Per germline, CDR1 KGHSH and CDR2 LQKENI. CDR3 length: 12 residues. V lost 2 bases to trimming and J lost 2 bases, with 3 bases between them. CDR3 sequence: CASSPGNYGYTF. DNA for the CDR3: TGTGCCAGCTCACCAGGGAACTATGGCTACACCTTC.

The chain is built from TRBV21-1 and TRBJ2-1. TRBV21-1 corresponds to a pseudogene. This CDR3 spans 15 amino acids. The CDR3 coding sequence is TGTGCCAGCAGCTGGGGGTTCCCAGGATACAATGAGCAGTTCTTC. Translating gives CASSWGFPGYNEQFF.

This chain links TRBV10-2 with TRBJ1-3; D is unresolved. The CDR3 runs 16 residues. Germline loops: CDR1 WSHSY, CDR2 SAAADI. The ends were cut back, 2 bases at V and 8 bases at J, with 19 bases in the middle. The CDR3: CASSEIPDRLGDTIYF. As DNA, the CDR3 is TGCGCCAGCAGTGAGATCCCGGACCGGCTAGGCGACACCATATATTTT.

The V call is TRBV11-3, the J call TRBJ2-2; TRBD2 is a possible D gene (5 bases). Trimming stripped 0 bases from V and 3 bases from J, with 8 bases between. The V gene's germline CDR1 is SGHNT and CDR2 YENEEA. This CDR3 region has 15 residues. CDR3 loop: CASSLDREYTGELFF. CDR3 bases: TGTGCCAGCAGCTTAGATAGGGAGTACACCGGGGAGCTGTTTTTT.

Note on this clone: Other DNA variants within this sample encode the same CDR3. The chain couples TRBV5-1 to TRBJ2-7, with D possibly being TRBD1 or TRBD2 (6 bases each). Trimming cost V 0 bases and J 1 base, with 11 bases left between them. CDR1 and CDR2 (germline): SGHRS, YFSETQ. The CDR3 totals 15 residues. For the CDR3, the DNA is TGCGCCAGCAGCTTGGGCGGGACACCTTCCTACGAGCAGTACTTC. This codes for CASSLGGTPSYEQYF.

J is TRBJ1-6 and V is TRBV28; 7 bases are shared with TRBD1. V shed 11 bases, J shed 6 bases, and the junction held 7 bases outside the gene matches. Germline V gene lookup returns CDR1 MDHEN and CDR2 SYDVKM. The CDR3 extends over 13 amino acids. The CDR3 reads CAACDRVNSPLHF. CDR3 in DNA: TGTGCCGCCTGCGACAGGGTTAATTCACCCCTCCACTTT.

The chain has TRBV30 and TRBJ1-6, with D possibly being TRBD1 (5 bases). Germline V lookup: CDR1 GTSNPN, CDR2 SVGIG (reference sequence). There are 16 residues in the CDR3. V was cut by 2 bases and J by 6 bases, with 17 bases left in between. CDR3 amino acids: CAWSPPRGDFNSPLHF. The CDR3 DNA sequence: TGTGCCTGGAGTCCCCCGAGAGGGGATTTTAATTCACCCCTCCACTTT.

The rearrangement joins TRBV7-6 to TRBJ1-3, with 11 positions matching TRBD1. From germline, CDR1 is SGHVS and CDR2 FNYEAQ. The CDR3 is 16 residues long. V shed 3 bases and J 0 bases; nucleotides not matched to a gene: 1. The CDR3 coding sequence is TGTGCCAGCAGCTTGGGGACAGGGGGCTCTGGAAACACCATATATTTT. Its protein is CASSLGTGGSGNTIYF. The variable domain in full, completed from reference TRBV7-6 and TRBJ1-3, reads GAGVSQSPRYKVTKRGQDVALRCDPISGHVSLYWYRQALGQGPEFLTYFNYEAQQDKSGLPNDRFSAERPEGSISTLTIQRTEQRDSAMYRCASSLGTGGSGNTIYFGEGSWLTVV.

This chain uses TRBV10-3 with TRBJ2-7, with TRBD1 as a possible D gene (6 bases). The length of the CDR3 is 13 residues. The germline gives CDR1 ENHRY, CDR2 SYGVKD. Trimming took off 5 bases at V and 4 bases at J, with 12 bases between the two ends. In DNA, the CDR3 is TGTGCCATCAGTATACAGGGAACGTACGAGCAGTACTTC. It yields the protein CAISIQGTYEQYF.

The chain couples TRBV15 to TRBJ1-3; no definite D call. V was clipped by 1 base and J by 0 bases, with 7 bases between them. This CDR3 is built from 15 residues. The germline CDR1 and CDR2 sequences are LNHNV and YYDKDF (reference sequence). DNA of the CDR3: TGTGCCACCAGCAGAGTGAGGAACTCTGGAAACACCATATATTTT. As protein: CATSRVRNSGNTIYF.

This chain connects TRBV7-9 to TRBJ2-3; 8 positions agree with TRBD1. V dropped 1 base and J dropped 0; count of bases not matched to a gene: 3. CDR3 size: 16 residues. CDR1 SEHNR and CDR2 FQNEAQ come from the germline V gene (reference sequence). CDR3 amino acids: CASSLGRTGSTDTQYF. CDR3 bases: TGTGCCAGCAGCTTAGGACGGACAGGGAGCACAGATACGCAGTATTTT.

V gene TRBV19 combines with J gene TRBJ1-1; TRBD1 is a possible D gene (5 bases). In germline, CDR1 is LNHDA, CDR2 SQIVND (reference sequence). CDR3 length: 13 residues. V lost 2 bases and J 3 bases, leaving 7 bases between the germline ends. The CDR3 region is CASSISGDTEAFF. CDR3 bases: TGTGCCAGTAGTATATCGGGGGACACTGAAGCTTTCTTT.

The chain combines TRBV6-1 with TRBJ2-7; possibly TRBD1 or TRBD2 for D (5 bases each). There are 15 residues in the CDR3. CDR1 is MNHNS and CDR2 is SASEGT in the germline V gene. The V gene lost 6 bases and the J gene lost 3 bases, with 18 bases spanning the gap. The CDR3 loop is CASSSKTVGDYEQYF. The CDR3, as DNA: TGTGCCAGCAGCTCGAAGACGGTGGGGGACTACGAGCAGTACTTC.

This clone was recorded once. The chain uses TRBV2 and TRBJ2-1; TRBD2 aligns across 8 bases. V lost 3 bases, J lost 6 bases, and 4 bases stayed unmatched. The germline V gene encodes CDR1 SNHLY and CDR2 FYNNEI. There are 14 residues in the CDR3. CDR3 DNA: TGTGCCAGCAGTGACGGCGGGAGGACCAATGAGCAGTTCTTC. Encoded protein: CASSDGGRTNEQFF.

The rearrangement uses TRBV5-4 and TRBJ1-1; D ambiguous. The germline gives CDR1 SGHNT, CDR2 YYREEE (reference sequence). The CDR3 runs to 15 residues. V gave up 0 bases and J gave up 1 base, with 10 bases separating them. CDR3 residues: CASSLGGVGNTEAFF. Written as DNA, the CDR3 is TGTGCCAGCAGCTTGGGGGGAGTCGGGAACACTGAAGCTTTCTTT.